This T cell receptor (beta chain) was found in a study of blood T cell repertoires in COVID-19. About the study: Specimens from acute and convalescent COVID-19 originated in the United States, Italy and Spain. In each case, the material was cDNA or gDNA derived from T cells, B-cell-depleted T cells, or PBMCs.

This CDR3 is built from 16 residues. Deletions cut 0 bases from V and 2 bases from J, with 15 bases between. CDR1 is SGDLS, CDR2 YYNGEE, per germline. The table came from immunoSEQ multiplex PCR; TCRdb's copy has only in-frame clones and leaves some out. The sample lists about 120,000 clones, less than 90% occurring once. This chain joins TRBV9 and TRBJ2-7; weak D call: TRBD2 (5 bases). Sequenced: peripheral blood. This receptor was identified in a man aged 80 or over with acute or convalescent COVID-19. CDR3 nucleotides: TGTGCCAGCAGCGTAGATGTAGCGCCAATCACCTACGAGCAGTACTTC. Its translation: CASSVDVAPITYEQYF.